This TCR beta chain was retrieved from a study of cytomegalovirus exposure and HLA in healthy donors listed by TCRdb under 2017. About the full investigation: An earlier analysis of several hundred of the donors reported about 260 Gb of sequence data and around 120 million unique TCR beta sequences obtained from about 200 million T cells. An early release that covered more than 550 HLA-typed donors contained around 300 gigabases of sequencing data and tens of millions of unique TCR sequences. The genetic ancestry cluster associated with self-reported Caucasian donors included about 81% of the approximately 410 genotyped donors. The study was designed to test whether signatures of past pathogen exposure could be identified by cataloging public T cell receptors. The T cell repertoires of under 750 subjects were profiled by immunosequencing and related to cytomegalovirus serostatus. Besides the first cohort of around 700 subjects, a separate validation cohort made up of 120 different subjects was used. The study combined high-throughput TCR immunosequencing, statistical association of individual TCRs with disease status, and machine learning to predict cytomegalovirus infection status. In a later analysis, previously published TCR beta repertoires from 670 or so donors were re-analyzed and high-resolution HLA genotyping was added so that TCR occurrence patterns could be studied. Rather than drawing on any new phenotypic data, the later analysis identified candidate immune exposures from TCR beta sequences and the way those sequences occurred across donors. In an earlier analysis of a few hundred of the donors, high-throughput TCR beta sequencing was used to judge whether each TCR beta V gene segment behaved as functional or pseudogenic. Donor age, sex, ethnicity and CMV serostatus were compiled together with the repertoire data. In a later genetic analysis, genome-wide SNP genotypes for about 55% of the roughly 700 donors were used, and that subset was treated as a discovery cohort. All discovery cohort repertoires had been generated using a single sequencing platform. Class I and class II HLA loci were covered by the typing at four-digit resolution. The number of donors typed differed by locus, with 629-630 for A, B, C, DRB1 and DQB1, around 520 for DQA1, some 570 for DPA1, and around 430 for DPB1. Roughly 5 DR-DQ haplotypes were handled as single units for association and clustering because linkage in the cohort was strong. On average, over 200,000 unique TCR beta nucleotide sequences were sequenced per donor among about 400 genotyped donors of the cohort, with around 19% of those sequences being non-productive. Overall study outcomes, separate from this receptor: A cluster of highly shared sequence variants was judged likely to be a technical artifact of the sequencing pipeline. A later analysis associated around 16,000 TCR beta sequences with specific HLA alleles at a false discovery rate of 0.05. A further reported finding was that TCR beta sequences accurately predicted the HLA-A and HLA-B alleles for most subjects in the first cohort. Some IMGT-functional V segments, including TRBV6-2 and TRBV6-3, could not be told apart with the 87-base-pair reads, so those segments were excluded. Most CMV-associated TCR beta chains appeared to be HLA-restricted in a later analysis, and the HLA associations seemed to be driven largely by CMV exposure. Most TCR sequences were observed very rarely across donors, whereas some public TCRs were present in many individuals. The classifier was reported to diagnose cytomegalovirus status with high specificity and sensitivity in both the original and validation cohorts. Immune exposure information for the cohort was limited to CMV serostatus. According to a later analysis, TCR association rates differed among HLA loci, with DRB1 alleles showing the most associated TCRs and HLA-C alleles showing the fewest. In a later analysis, HLA-associated TCR beta chains were found to be more clonally expanded and to have lower generation probabilities than equally common non-associated chains. Broadly in line with IMGT annotations, most TCR beta V segments showed up in productive rearrangements about 90% or about 30% of the time in an earlier analysis of several hundred of the donors. Because HLA typing was unavailable for some donors at each locus, only the typed subset was used in association tests. According to a later genetic analysis, donors in an Asian-associated ancestry cluster had fewer N-insertions in productive TCRs than the approximately 650-donor mean. The study listed over 150 TCR beta chains as associated with cytomegalovirus. Because counts were too low, seventeen rarely observed V segments, including chromosome 9 orphons, were excluded from the earlier analysis of several hundred of the donors. Correlated functional status among segregating V segments might reflect linkage disequilibrium, but an unknown experimental factor could not be ruled out. In vitro tests confirmed that a few of the cytomegalovirus-associated TCR beta chains recognize cytomegalovirus antigens. In a later analysis, several top co-occurrence clusters were reported to appear linked to parvovirus B19, influenza, CMV and Epstein-Barr virus. Strong co-occurrence of HLA alleles, especially DR and DQ, made assigning TCR associations to individual alleles difficult. Only TCR beta chains were sequenced in this cohort, and the absence of alpha or paired-chain data limited detectable features. The authors suggested that the approach could potentially be generalized to other disease states and immunological phenotypes. Roughly uniform sequencing depth across donors was assumed in presence/absence analyses, although this assumption may not hold. A later genetic analysis associated a missense DCLRE1C variant with V-gene and J-gene trimming of TCR beta chains, and an independent cohort replicated the association.

V was cut back by 2 bases and J by 4 bases, leaving a gap of 13 bases between them. CDR1 and CDR2 are read off the germline V gene as SGDLS and YYNGEE. The CDR3 runs 15 residues from the cysteine to the phenylalanine. The sequence is cut down to CDR3 DNA, 45 bases in frame from base 1. The sample holds one count of this clone. No antigen is known for it. No qualities accompany the bases; no much larger clone lies one base away. Libraries were constructed by the immunoSEQ multiplex PCR assay. A mixture of 60 forward primers for TCR Vbeta segments and 13 reverse primers for TCR Jbeta segments was used in the multiplex PCR. A multiplex PCR assay on genomic DNA amplified the CDR3 region of rearranged TCR beta genes. On the Illumina HiSeq System, the amplified TCR beta libraries were sequenced as 87-base-pair reads. The authors processed their data as follows. A later analysis counted about 80 million unique TCR beta chains across the 670 or so repertoires, and around 9.9 million of these chains were shared by at least two donors. Raw reads were error-corrected and collapsed into unique sequences by a nearest-neighbor algorithm in which closely related sequences were merged to remove PCR and sequencing errors. V, D and J gene segments were assigned by aligning CDR3 sequences to IMGT reference sequences. Each retained sequence needed at least a six-nucleotide match to both a V gene segment and a J gene segment. Rearrangements were classified as productive when the CDR3 lacked stop codons and remained in frame with V and J, and all other rearrangements were classified as non-productive. Following IMGT convention, CDR3 was defined as the stretch from the second conserved V-encoded cysteine to the conserved J-encoded phenylalanine. Sequences without an unambiguous match to a single V gene segment were excluded from the earlier analysis of about 630 of the donors. In an earlier analysis of some 590 of the donors, V segments were called functional above 56.7% productive rearrangements and were called segregating when the between-donor standard deviation exceeded 5%. A statistical classification framework was developed to diagnose cytomegalovirus status using the catalog of TCR beta chain sequences. In a later analysis, TCR nucleotide sequences were compared against IMGT/GENE-DB human TR gene sequences so that V and J genes could be assigned. The TCRdist pipeline was used in a later analysis to assign CDR3 sequences and most-parsimonious VDJ recombination scenarios. A later analysis defined each TCR beta chain by its CDR3 amino acid sequence plus V-gene family, and excluded reads lacking a unique V-gene family. As a way to deal with suspected cross-contamination and a sequencing artifact, a later analysis dropped 450 to 600 nucleotide sequences that were highly shared and had low generation probability. A later analysis calculated a clonal expansion index for each public chain from normalized within-repertoire ranks of inferred template counts. In a later analysis, generation probabilities were computed with a VDJ recombination model fitted to out-of-frame rearrangements, and the resulting probabilities were checked against IGoR. A later analysis scored TCR-TCR, TCR-HLA and TCR-CMV co-occurrence with hypergeometric tests, applying a repertoire-size bias correction to TCR pairs. A later analysis estimated false discovery rates by permuting HLA or CMV assignments 20 times. In a later analysis, co-occurring TCRs were grouped using DBSCAN, and TCRdist sequence similarity was added for clustering within HLA-allele-positive subsets. For co-occurrence clustering, repertoires with fewer than 30,000 or more than 120,000 public chains were excluded, along with roughly 5 repertoires with anomalous nucleotide sharing. TCRdb took over this immuneACCESS table, retaining in-frame rearrangements with V and J assigned. Such tables are incomplete; in checked studies, under half of the missing clones stem from an unresolved V gene, and the remainder is unexplained. The V and J calls and clone size come from that table; D and trimming were worked out from the DNA. The table for this sample lists roughly 180,000 clones; 70% to 90% of them were counted only once. Around 2.1% of the sample lies in the top ten.

In total, 500 to 700 healthy bone marrow donors made up the cohort. All cohort members were sampled while nominally healthy, although unrecorded immune exposures were likely present. The donor was CMV seropositive and belonged to the group of 250 to 300 seropositive cohort members. Each donor provided a peripheral blood sample, and peripheral blood mononuclear cells were used for TCR beta sequencing. Genomic DNA was extracted from the blood cell samples with the Qiagen DNeasy Blood Extraction Kit. Material for sequencing was PBMCs. The clonotype comes from a young woman in good health and CMV-seropositive. The V and J genes are TRBV9 and TRBJ1-3; the D gene assignment is ambiguous. The encoded CDR3 is CASSVDIGAGNTIYF. The sequence in DNA is TGTGCCAGCAGCGTTGACATAGGTGCCGGAAACACCATATATTTT. This CDR3, with the reference TRBV9 and TRBJ1-3 proteins standing in past its ends, gives the full variable domain DSGVTQTPKHLITATGQRVTLRCSPRSGDLSVYWYQQSLDQGLQFLIQYYNGEERAKGNILERFSAQQFPDLHSELNLSSLELGDSALYFCASSVDIGAGNTIYFGEGSWLTVV.